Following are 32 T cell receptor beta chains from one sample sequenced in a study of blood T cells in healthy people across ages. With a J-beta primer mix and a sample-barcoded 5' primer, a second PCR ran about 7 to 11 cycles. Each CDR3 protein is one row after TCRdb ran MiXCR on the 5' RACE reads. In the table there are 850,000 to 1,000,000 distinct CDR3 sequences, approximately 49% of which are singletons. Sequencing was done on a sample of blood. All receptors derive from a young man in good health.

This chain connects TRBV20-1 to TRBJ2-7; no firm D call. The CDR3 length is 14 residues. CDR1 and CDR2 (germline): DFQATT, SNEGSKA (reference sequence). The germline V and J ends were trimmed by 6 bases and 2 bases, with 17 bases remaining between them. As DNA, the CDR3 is TGCAGTGCCCTTCCTCGGCCCGCAACCTACGAGCAGTACTTC. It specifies CSALPRPATYEQYF.

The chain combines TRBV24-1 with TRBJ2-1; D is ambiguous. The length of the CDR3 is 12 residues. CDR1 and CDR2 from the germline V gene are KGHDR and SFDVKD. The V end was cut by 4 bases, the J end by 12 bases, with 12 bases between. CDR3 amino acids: CATSDTTMRQFF. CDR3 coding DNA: TGTGCCACCAGTGACACTACAATGAGGCAGTTCTTC.

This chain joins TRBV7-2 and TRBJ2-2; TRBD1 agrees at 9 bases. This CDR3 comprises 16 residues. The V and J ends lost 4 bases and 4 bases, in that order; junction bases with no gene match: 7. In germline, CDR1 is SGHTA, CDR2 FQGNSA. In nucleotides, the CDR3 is TGTGCCAGCAGCTACACAGGGGGCGTTGGCACCGGGGAGCTGTTTTTT. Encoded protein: CASSYTGGVGTGELFF. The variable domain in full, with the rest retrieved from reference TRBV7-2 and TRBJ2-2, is GAGVSQSPSNKVTEKGKDVELRCDPISGHTALYWYRQSLGQGLEFLIYFQGNSAPDKSGLPSDRFSAERTGGSVSTLTIQRTQQEDSAVYLCASSYTGGVGTGELFFGEGSRLTVL.

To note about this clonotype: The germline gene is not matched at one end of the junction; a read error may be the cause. The CDR3 loop is CTSSQERGGTLENTEAFF. The DNA of the CDR3 is TGTACCAGCAGCCAAGAGCGTGGGGGAACCCTGGAGAACACTGAAGCTTTCTTT. This chain uses TRBV4-2 with TRBJ1-1; weak D call: TRBD1 (5 bases). This CDR3 has 18 amino acids. Germline V gene sequence: CDR1 LGHNA, CDR2 YNFKEQ.

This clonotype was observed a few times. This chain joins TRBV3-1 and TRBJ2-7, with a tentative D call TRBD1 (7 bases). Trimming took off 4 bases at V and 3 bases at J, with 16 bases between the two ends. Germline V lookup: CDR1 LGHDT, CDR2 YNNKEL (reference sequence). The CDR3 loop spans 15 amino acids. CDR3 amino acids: CASSPRDSPHYEQYF. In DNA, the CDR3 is TGTGCCAGCAGCCCGCGGGACAGCCCCCACTACGAGCAGTACTTC.

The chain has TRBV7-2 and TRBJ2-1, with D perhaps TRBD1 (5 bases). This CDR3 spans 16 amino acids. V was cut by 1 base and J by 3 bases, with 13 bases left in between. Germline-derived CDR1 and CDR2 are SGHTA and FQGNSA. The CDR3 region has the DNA TGTGCCAGCAGCTTAGTCACAGGAAGGGGCTACAATGAGCAGTTCTTC. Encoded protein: CASSLVTGRGYNEQFF. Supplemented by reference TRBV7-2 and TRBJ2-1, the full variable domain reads GAGVSQSPSNKVTEKGKDVELRCDPISGHTALYWYRQSLGQGLEFLIYFQGNSAPDKSGLPSDRFSAERTGGSVSTLTIQRTQQEDSAVYLCASSLVTGRGYNEQFFGPGTRLTVL.

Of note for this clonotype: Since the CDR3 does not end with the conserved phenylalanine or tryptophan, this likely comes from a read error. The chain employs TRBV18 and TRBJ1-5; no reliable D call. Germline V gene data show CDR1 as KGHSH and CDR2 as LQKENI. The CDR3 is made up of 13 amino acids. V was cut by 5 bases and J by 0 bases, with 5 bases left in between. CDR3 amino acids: CASSKYSNQPQHV. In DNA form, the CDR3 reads TGTGCCAGCTCAAAGTATAGCAATCAGCCCCAGCATGTT.

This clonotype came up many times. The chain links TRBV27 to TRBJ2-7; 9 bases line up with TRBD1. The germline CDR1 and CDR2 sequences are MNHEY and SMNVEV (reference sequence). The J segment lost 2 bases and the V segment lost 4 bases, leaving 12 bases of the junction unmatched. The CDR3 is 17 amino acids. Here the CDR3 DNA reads TGTGCCAGCAGTTCCCGACCGGGACAGGGTTCGACCTACGAGCAGTACTTC. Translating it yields CASSSRPGQGSTYEQYF.

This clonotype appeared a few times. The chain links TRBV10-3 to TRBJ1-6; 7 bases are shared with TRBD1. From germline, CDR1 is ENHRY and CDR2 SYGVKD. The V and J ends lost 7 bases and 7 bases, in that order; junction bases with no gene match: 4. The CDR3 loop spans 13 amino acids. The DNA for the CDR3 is TGTGCCATCACGGCAGGGGGGAATTCACCCCTCCACTTT. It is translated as CAITAGGNSPLHF.

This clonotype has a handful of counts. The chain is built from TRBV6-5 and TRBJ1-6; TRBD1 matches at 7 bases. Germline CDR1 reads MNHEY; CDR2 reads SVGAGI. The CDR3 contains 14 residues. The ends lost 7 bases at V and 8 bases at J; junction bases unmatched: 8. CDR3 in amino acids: CASTGQVEYSPLHF. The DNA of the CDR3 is TGTGCCAGCACCGGACAGGTCGAGTATTCACCCCTCCACTTT.

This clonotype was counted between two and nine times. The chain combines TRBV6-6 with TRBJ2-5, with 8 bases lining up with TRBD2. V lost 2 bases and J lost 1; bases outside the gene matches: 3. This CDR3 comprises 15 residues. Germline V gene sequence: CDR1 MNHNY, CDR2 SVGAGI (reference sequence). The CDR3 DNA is TGTGCCAGCAGTTACCGGGGGGGATCCCAAGAGACCCAGTACTTC. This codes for CASSYRGGSQETQYF.

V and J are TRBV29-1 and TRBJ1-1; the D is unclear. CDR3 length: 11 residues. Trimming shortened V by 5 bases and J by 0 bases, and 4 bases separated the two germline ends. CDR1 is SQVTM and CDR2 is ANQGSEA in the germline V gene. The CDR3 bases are TGCAGCGTTACACTGAACACTGAAGCTTTCTTT. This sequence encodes CSVTLNTEAFF.

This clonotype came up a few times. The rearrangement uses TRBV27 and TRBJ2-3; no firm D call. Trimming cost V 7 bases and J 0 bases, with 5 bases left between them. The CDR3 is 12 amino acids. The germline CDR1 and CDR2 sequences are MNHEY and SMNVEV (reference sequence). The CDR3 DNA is TGTGCCAGCAACCTGAGCACAGATACGCAGTATTTT. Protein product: CASNLSTDTQYF.

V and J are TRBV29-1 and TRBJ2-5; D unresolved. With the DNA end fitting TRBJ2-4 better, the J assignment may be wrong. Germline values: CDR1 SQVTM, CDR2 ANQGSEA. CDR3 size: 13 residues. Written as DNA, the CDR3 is TGCAGCGTTGGTTTGACTCAGGACAACATTCAGTACTTC. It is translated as CSVGLTQDNIQYF.

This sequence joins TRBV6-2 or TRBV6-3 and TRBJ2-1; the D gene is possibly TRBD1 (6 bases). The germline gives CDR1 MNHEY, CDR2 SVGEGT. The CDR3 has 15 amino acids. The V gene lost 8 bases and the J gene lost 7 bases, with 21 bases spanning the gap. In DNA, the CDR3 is TGTGCCAGCTATTCGGGGCAGGCAGGGGTAAATGAGCAGTTCTTC. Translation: CASYSGQAGVNEQFF.

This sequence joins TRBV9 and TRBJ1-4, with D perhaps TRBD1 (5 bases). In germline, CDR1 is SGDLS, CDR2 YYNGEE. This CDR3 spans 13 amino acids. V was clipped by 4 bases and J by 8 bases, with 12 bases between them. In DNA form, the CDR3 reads TGTGCCAGCAGCACAGTGCCAGGGGAAAAACTGTTTTTT. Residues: CASSTVPGEKLFF.

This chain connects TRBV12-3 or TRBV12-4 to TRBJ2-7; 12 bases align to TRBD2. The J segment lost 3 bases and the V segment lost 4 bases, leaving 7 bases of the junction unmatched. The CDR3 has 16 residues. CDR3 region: CASSSPTSGRFYEQYF. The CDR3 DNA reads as TGTGCCAGCAGTTCCCCAACTAGCGGGAGGTTCTACGAGCAGTACTTC.

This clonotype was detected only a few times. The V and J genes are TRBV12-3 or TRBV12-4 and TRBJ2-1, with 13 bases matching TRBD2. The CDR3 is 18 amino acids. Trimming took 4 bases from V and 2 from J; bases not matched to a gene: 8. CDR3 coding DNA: TGTGCCAGCAGTTCGACTAGCGGGGGGTCCCAGGCCTACAATGAGCAGTTCTTC. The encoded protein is CASSSTSGGSQAYNEQFF.

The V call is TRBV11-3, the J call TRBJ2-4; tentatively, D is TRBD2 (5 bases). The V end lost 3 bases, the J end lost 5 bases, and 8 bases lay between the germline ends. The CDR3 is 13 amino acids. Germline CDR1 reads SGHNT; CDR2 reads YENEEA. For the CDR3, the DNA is TGTGCCAGCAGCTTCGGACTGGAAAACATTCAGTACTTC. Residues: CASSFGLENIQYF. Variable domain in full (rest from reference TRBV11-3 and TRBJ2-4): EAGVVQSPRYKIIEKKQPVAFWCNPISGHNTLYWYLQNLGQGPELLIRYENEEAVDDSQLPKDRFSAERLKGVDSTLKIQPAELGDSAVYLCASSFGLENIQYFGAGTRLSVL.

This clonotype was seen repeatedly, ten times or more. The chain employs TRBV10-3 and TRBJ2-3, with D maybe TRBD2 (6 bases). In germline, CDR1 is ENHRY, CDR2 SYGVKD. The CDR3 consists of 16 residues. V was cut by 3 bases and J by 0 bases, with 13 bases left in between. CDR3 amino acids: CAISDARGSSTDTQYF. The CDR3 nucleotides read TGTGCCATCAGTGATGCTCGGGGGAGTAGCACAGATACGCAGTATTTT.

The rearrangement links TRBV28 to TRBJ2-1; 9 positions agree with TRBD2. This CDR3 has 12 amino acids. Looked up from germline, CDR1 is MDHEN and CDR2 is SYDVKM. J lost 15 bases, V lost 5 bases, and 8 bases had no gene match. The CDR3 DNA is TGTGCCAGCAGTCCACCTAGCGGGGTACGGTTCTTC. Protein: CASSPPSGVRFF.

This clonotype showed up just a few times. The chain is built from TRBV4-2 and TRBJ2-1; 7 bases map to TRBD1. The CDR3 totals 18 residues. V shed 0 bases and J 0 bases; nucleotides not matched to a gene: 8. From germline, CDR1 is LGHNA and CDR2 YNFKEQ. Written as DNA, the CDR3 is TGTGCCAGCAGCCAAGATGAAGGGGGCACGAGCTCCTACAATGAGCAGTTCTTC. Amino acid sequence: CASSQDEGGTSSYNEQFF.

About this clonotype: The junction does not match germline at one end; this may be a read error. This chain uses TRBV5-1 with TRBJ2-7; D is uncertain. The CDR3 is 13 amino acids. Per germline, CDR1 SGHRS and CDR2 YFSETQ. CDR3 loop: CVSSLDTNYEQYF. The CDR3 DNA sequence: TGCGTCAGCAGCTTGGATACCAACTACGAGCAGTACTTC.

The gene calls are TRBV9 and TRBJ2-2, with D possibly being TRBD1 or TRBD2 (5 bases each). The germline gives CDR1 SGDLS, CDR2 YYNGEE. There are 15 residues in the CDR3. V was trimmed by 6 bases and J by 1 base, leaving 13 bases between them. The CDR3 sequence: CASTGGLGNTGELFF. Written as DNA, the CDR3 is TGTGCCAGCACTGGGGGTTTAGGGAACACCGGGGAGCTGTTTTTT.

The CDR3 sequence is CASSSDDQGGTEAFF. The CDR3 DNA reads TGTGCCAGCAGCTCCGATGATCAGGGGGGCACTGAAGCTTTCTTT. The chain links TRBV7-3 to TRBJ1-1; 7 bases line up with TRBD1. From germline, CDR1 is SGHTA and CDR2 FQGTGA. The CDR3 sequence is 15 residues long. V dropped 4 bases and J dropped 4; count of bases not matched to a gene: 9.

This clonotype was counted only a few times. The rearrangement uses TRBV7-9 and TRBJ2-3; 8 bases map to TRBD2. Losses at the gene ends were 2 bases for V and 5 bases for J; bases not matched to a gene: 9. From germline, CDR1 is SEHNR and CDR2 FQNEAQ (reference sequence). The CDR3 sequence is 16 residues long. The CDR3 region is CASSLHGLAAQDTQYF. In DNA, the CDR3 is TGTGCCAGCAGCTTACATGGACTAGCCGCGCAAGATACGCAGTATTTT. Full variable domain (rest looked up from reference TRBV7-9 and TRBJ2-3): DTGVSQNPRHKITKRGQNVTFRCDPISEHNRLYWYRQTLGQGPEFLTYFQNEAQLEKSRLLSDRFSAERPKGSFSTLEIQRTEQGDSAMYLCASSLHGLAAQDTQYFGPGTRLTVL.

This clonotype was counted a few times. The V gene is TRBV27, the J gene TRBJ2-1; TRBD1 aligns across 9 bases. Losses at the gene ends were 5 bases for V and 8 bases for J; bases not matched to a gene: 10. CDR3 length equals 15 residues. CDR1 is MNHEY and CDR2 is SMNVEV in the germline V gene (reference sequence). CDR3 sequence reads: CASSETGTGRDEQFF. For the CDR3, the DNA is TGTGCCAGCAGTGAAACCGGGACAGGGAGGGATGAGCAGTTCTTC.

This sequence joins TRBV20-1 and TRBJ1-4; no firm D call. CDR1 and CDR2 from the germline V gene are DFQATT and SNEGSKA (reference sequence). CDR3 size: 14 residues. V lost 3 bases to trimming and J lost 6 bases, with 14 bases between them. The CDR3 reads CSASHREGHEKLFF. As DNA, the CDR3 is TGCAGTGCTAGCCACAGAGAAGGTCATGAAAAACTGTTTTTT.

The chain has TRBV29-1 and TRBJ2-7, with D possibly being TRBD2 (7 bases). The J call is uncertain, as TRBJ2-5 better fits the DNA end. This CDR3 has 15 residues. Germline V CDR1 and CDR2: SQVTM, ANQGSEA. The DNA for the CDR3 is TGCAGCTTCCCCCTGAGGGGGGGCATCCAAGAGACCCAGTACTTC. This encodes CSFPLRGGIQETQYF.

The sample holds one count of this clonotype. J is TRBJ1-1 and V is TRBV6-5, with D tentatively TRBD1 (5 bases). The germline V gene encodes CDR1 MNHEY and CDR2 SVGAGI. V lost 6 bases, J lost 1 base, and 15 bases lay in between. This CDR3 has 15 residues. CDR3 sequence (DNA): TGTGCCAGCAGATCCGTCGAGGGGTCGAACACTGAAGCTTTCTTT. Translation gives CASRSVEGSNTEAFF.

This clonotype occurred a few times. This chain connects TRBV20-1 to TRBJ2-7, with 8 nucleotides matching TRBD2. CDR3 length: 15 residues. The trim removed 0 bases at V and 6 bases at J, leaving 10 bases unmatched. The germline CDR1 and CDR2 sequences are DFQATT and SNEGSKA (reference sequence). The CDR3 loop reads CSARDVNGGAVEQYF. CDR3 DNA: TGCAGTGCTAGAGATGTTAACGGGGGGGCGGTCGAGCAGTACTTC.

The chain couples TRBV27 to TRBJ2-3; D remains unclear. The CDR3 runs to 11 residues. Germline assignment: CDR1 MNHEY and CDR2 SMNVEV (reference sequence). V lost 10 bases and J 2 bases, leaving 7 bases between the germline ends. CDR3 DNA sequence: TGTGCCACCGCCATCACAGATACGCAGTATTTT. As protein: CATAITDTQYF.